The present T cell receptor (beta chain) was sequenced within a study of blood T cell repertoires in COVID-19. Overall study: In each case, the material was cDNA or gDNA derived from T cells, B-cell-depleted T cells, or PBMCs.

Under the authors' procedure: Cell counts per sample came from amplifying reference gene primers. Using immunoSEQ multiplex PCR, the repertoire was profiled, and TCRdb retains in-frame clones only, with some absent. V and J calls and clone size come straight from that table; D and trimming were deduced from the DNA. The table shows some 150,000 clones, with around four fifths occurring only once. The TCR originated in a woman aged 40 to 50 with active or convalescent COVID-19. The sample was peripheral blood.

The CDR3 sequence: CASRQTSRTGNEQFF. The CDR3 region has the DNA TGTGCCAGCAGGCAGACTAGCCGAACCGGCAATGAGCAGTTCTTC. The chain is built from TRBV3-1 (or the pseudogene TRBV3-2) and TRBJ2-1; TRBD2 agrees at 7 bases. The CDR3 totals 15 residues. V dropped 6 bases and J dropped 6; count of bases not matched to a gene: 11. CDR1 and CDR2 from the germline V gene are LGHDT and YNNKEL (reference sequence).